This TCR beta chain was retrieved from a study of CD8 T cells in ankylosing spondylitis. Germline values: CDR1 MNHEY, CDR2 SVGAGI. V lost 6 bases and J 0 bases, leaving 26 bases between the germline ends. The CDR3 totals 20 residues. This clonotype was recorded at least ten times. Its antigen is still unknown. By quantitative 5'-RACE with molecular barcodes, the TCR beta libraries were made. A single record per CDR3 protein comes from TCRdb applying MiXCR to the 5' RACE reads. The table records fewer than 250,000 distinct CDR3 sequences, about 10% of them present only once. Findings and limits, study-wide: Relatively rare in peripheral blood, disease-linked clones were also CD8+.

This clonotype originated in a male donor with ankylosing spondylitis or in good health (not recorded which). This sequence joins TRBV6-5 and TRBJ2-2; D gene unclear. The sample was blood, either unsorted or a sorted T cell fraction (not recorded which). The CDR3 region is CASSLTLLAILGSNTGELFF. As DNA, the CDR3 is TGTGCCAGCAGCCTAACCCTGCTGGCTATACTGGGATCGAACACCGGGGAGCTGTTTTTT.